This T cell receptor (beta chain) came from a study of a mutant IDH1 vaccine in newly diagnosed glioma. Study in general: Vaccination followed radiotherapy alone by 4-6 weeks, or accompanied temozolomide cycles. Whole-study results and caveats: Seemingly, top peripheral T cell clonotype changes bore no relation to pseudoprogression. Immune responses induced by the vaccine were seen in 93.3% of patients, spanning multiple MHC alleles.

Sequenced by immunoSEQ multiplex PCR; TCRdb stores in-frame clones only, minus some. The sample contains some 38,000 clones, roughly 76% of which appear only once. This clone has only a few counts. Its specificity is unknown. Time point reported: week 23, last vaccination. In the vaccine, a single dose held 300 ug of the mutant IDH1 20-mer peptide, along with topical imiquimod. Trimming removed 1 base from V and 4 bases from J, with 8 bases in between. This CDR3 is 13 amino acids long. Germline CDR1 SGHTA, CDR2 FQGNSA. This receptor was obtained from a man aged 40-49 years with glioma. This chain uses TRBV7-2 with TRBJ2-7; D gene ambiguous. Sequenced here: PBMCs, sampled from a glioma patient whose treatment included an IDH1 peptide vaccine. The chain's CDR3 is CASSLVDGYEQYF. CDR3 nucleotide sequence: TGTGCCAGCAGCTTAGTAGACGGGTACGAGCAGTACTTC.